The entry that follows covers one T cell receptor (beta chain) sequence. Its antigen is still unknown. Sorting based on CD45RO/CCR7/CD25/CD127/CD95/CD27 separated CD4+ naive, central memory, regulatory and stem cell-like memory cells. Reverse transcribing all isolated RNA meant expressed TCRB transcripts were sequenced. Naive, central memory and regulatory T cell samples came to a mean of about 4 million reads. Sequencing was performed with immunoSEQ multiplex PCR; in TCRdb, only in-frame clones are kept and a portion is missing. This sample yields under 900,000 clones, of which roughly 15% are seen a single time; 0.023% belongs to the top ten. This specimen comes from a study of beta chain features in type 1 diabetes. Findings and limits, study-wide: Whether HLA type affects TCRB rearrangement stayed undetermined in the present work. Among type 1 diabetes patients, VDJ junctions had fewer insertions and more deletions.

Sequencing was performed on naive CD4+ T cells from blood. The sequence was obtained from a woman between 18 and 30 years old in good health.

In DNA, the CDR3 is TGTGCCATCAGTGGCGGACTGTATTCCTACGAGCAGTACTTC. Amino acids: CAISGGLYSYEQYF. V and J are TRBV10-3 and TRBJ2-7, with TRBD2 as a possible D gene (5 bases). V dropped 4 bases and J dropped 1 base, with 11 bases sitting between them. In germline, CDR1 is ENHRY, CDR2 SYGVKD. This CDR3 contains 14 residues.